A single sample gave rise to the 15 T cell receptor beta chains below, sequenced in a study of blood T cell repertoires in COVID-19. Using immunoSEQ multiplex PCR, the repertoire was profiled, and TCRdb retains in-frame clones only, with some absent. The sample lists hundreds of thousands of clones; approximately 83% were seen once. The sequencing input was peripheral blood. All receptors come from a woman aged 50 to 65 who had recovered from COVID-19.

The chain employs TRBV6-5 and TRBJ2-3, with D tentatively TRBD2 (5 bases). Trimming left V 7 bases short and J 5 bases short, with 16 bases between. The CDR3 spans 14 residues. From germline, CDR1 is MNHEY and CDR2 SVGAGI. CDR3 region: CASTNGRGGDTQYF. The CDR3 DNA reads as TGTGCCAGCACTAATGGGAGAGGTGGAGATACGCAGTATTTT.

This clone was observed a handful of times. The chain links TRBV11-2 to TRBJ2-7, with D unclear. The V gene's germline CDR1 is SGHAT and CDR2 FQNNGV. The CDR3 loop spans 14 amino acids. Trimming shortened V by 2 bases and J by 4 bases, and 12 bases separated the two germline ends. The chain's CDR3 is CASSLNDSPYEQYF. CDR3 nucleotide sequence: TGTGCCAGCAGCTTAAATGATAGTCCGTACGAGCAGTACTTC.

CDR3 in DNA: TGTGCCAGCAACAGGGACAAAAACATTCAGTACTTC. Its translation: CASNRDKNIQYF. V and J are TRBV2 and TRBJ2-4; TRBD1 might be the D (6 bases). The CDR3 length is 12 residues. V shed 7 bases and J shed 3 bases, with 7 bases lying between them. CDR1 and CDR2 (germline): SNHLY, FYNNEI.

Written as DNA, the CDR3 is TGTGCCAGCAGCCCCAACAGGGTCACCGGGGAGCTGTTTTTT. Translation gives CASSPNRVTGELFF. This rearrangement joins TRBV11-3 to TRBJ2-2, with a weak D call TRBD1 (6 bases). Germline V CDR1 and CDR2: SGHNT, YENEEA. This CDR3 is built from 14 residues. V lost 5 bases, J lost 4 bases, and 11 bases lay in between.

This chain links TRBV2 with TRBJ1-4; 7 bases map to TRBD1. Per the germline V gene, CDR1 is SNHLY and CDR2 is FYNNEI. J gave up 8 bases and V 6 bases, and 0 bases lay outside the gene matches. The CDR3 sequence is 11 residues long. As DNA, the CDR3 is TGTGCCAGCAGGACAGGGGAAAAACTGTTTTTT. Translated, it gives CASRTGEKLFF.

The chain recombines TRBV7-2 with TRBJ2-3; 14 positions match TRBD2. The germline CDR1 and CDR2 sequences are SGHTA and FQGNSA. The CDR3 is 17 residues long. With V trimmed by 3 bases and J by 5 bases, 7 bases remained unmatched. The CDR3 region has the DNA TGTGCCAGCAGCTTCCCGACTAGCGGGGGGGCTAGAGATACGCAGTATTTT. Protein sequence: CASSFPTSGGARDTQYF.

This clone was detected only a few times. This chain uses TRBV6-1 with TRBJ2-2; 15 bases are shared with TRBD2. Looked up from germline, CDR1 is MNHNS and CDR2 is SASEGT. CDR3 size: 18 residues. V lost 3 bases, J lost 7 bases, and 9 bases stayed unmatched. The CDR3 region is CASSDWTSGGANHGELFF. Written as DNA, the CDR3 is TGTGCCAGCAGTGACTGGACTAGCGGGGGGGCCAATCACGGGGAGCTGTTTTTT.

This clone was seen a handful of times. CDR3 protein: CSASREDREAFF. As DNA, the CDR3 is TGCAGTGCTAGTAGGGAAGACAGGGAAGCTTTCTTT. This chain links TRBV20-1 with TRBJ1-1; D is possibly TRBD1 (6 bases). Trimming pared 3 bases from V and 8 bases from J, leaving 13 bases between. This CDR3 is built from 12 residues. CDR1 and CDR2 from the germline V gene are DFQATT and SNEGSKA (reference sequence).

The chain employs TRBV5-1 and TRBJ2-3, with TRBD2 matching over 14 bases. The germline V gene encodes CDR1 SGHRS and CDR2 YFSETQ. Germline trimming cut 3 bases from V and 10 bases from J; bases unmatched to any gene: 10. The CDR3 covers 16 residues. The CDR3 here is CASSSGTSGGLTSQYF. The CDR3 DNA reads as TGCGCCAGCAGCTCCGGGACTAGCGGGGGCTTAACATCGCAGTATTTT.

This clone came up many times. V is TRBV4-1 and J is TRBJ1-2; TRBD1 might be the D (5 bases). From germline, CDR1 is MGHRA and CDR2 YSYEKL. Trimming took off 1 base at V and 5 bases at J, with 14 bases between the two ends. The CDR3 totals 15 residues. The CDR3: CASSQAAGSIYGYTF. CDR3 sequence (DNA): TGCGCCAGCAGCCAAGCGGCAGGGTCTATATATGGCTACACCTTC.

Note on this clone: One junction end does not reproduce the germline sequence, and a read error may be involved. CDR3 in DNA: TGTGCCAGCAGCCCGGGACTAGCGGGGGGGTACAGTGAGCAGTTCTTC. It encodes CASSPGLAGGYSEQFF. The J gene is TRBJ2-1, the V gene TRBV7-6; TRBD2 aligns across 16 bases. Per the germline V gene, CDR1 is SGHVS and CDR2 is FNYEAQ. The CDR3 totals 16 residues. Filled out from reference TRBV7-6 and TRBJ2-1, the complete variable domain reads GAGVSQSPRYKVTKRGQDVALRCDPISGHVSLYWYRQALGQGPEFLTYFNYEAQQDKSGLPNDRFSAERPEGSISTLTIQRTEQRDSAMYRCASSPGLAGGYSEQFFGPGTRLTVL.

CDR3 coding DNA: TGTGCCAGCAGCCCAGGACATCGAGGACTAGCGACCACCGGGGAGCTGTTTTTT. Its protein is CASSPGHRGLATTGELFF. V and J are TRBV4-2 and TRBJ2-2; 9 bases align to TRBD2. The V and J ends lost 4 bases and 4 bases, in that order; junction bases with no gene match: 13. Germline-derived CDR1 and CDR2 are LGHNA and YNFKEQ. This CDR3 has 18 residues.

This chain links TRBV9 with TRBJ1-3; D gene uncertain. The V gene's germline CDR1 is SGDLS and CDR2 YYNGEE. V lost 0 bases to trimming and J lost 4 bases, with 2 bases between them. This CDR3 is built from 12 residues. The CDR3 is CASSVAGNTIYF. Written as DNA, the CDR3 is TGTGCCAGCAGCGTAGCAGGAAACACCATATATTTT.

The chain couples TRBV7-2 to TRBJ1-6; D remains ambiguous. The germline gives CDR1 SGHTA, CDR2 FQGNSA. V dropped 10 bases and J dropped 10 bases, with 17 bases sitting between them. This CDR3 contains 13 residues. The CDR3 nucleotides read TGTGCCACCAAAGGAGGTGGGCGGTCACCCCTCCACTTT. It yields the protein CATKGGGRSPLHF.

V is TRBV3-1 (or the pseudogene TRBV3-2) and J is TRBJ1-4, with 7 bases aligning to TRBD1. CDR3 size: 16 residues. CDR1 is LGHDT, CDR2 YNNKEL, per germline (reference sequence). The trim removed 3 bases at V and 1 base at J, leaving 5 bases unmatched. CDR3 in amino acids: CASSQRQGGTNEKLFF. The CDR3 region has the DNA TGTGCCAGCAGCCAGAGACAGGGCGGAACTAATGAAAAACTGTTTTTT.